This T cell receptor (beta chain) was found in a study of T cell repertoires in cytomegalovirus infection. Of note for this clonotype: Antigen unknown.

TCRdb used MiXCR to reprocess the reads, holding one entry per CDR3 protein. The table includes 600,000 to 800,000 distinct CDR3 sequences, roughly a quarter detected once. General study findings and limits: Of the TCR beta families, the public ones yielded a cumulative frequency that identified carriers of CMV plus the relevant HLA.

Trimming at V came to 5 bases and at J to 6 bases, leaving 14 bases not matched to a gene. Germline CDR1 reads SEHNR; CDR2 reads FQNEAQ (reference sequence). There are 16 residues in the CDR3. The sample was CD8+ T cells from PBMCs. This clonotype was sampled from a human donor in good health (CMV status not recorded). Some clones in this sample may be carry-over from other donors' samples. V usage is TRBV7-9 and J usage is TRBJ2-7; 9 bases match TRBD1. CDR3 residues: CASSIMGDRVNREQYF. CDR3 sequence (DNA): TGTGCCAGCAGCATAATGGGGGACAGGGTGAATCGCGAGCAGTACTTC.